This T cell receptor (beta chain) was captured in a study of OX40 agonist ivuxolimab in advanced cancers. The repertoire was sequenced with immunoSEQ multiplex PCR; TCRdb's copy has only in-frame clones and lacks some. The data show 50,000 to 75,000 clones, roughly nine tenths seen once. Patients with a history of autoimmune disease or on systemic immunosuppression were excluded. Baseline, cycle 4 day 1, and cycle 7 day 1 were the blood sampling points. Study-wide points: Compared with CD4+, CD8+ T cells on average had more expanded clones. Clonal expansion by week 6 occurred in CD4+ and CD8+ blood T cells (at 0.1 to 3.0 mg/kg).

This clone came up a few times. Its antigen is as yet unknown. The CDR3 extends over 15 amino acids. CDR1 is GTSNPN, CDR2 SVGIG, per germline (reference sequence). V was cut by 1 base and J by 1 base, with 11 bases left in between. The TCR sequence derives from an adult with an advanced solid tumor such as melanoma, head and neck, liver or kidney cancer. This specimen was CD4+ or CD8+ T cells sorted from blood, taken in a trial of the OX40 agonist ivuxolimab. The chain uses TRBV30 and TRBJ1-5; D unresolved. The DNA of the CDR3 is TGTGCCTGGAGTGACGAGGATGCAAGCAATCAGCCCCAGCATTTT. It yields the protein CAWSDEDASNQPQHF.